This T cell receptor beta chain was observed in a study of shared clonotypes between healthy human individuals. General study points: Non-shared clonotypes had lower generation probabilities than clonotypes shared by all four sorted-subset donors.

The CDR3 extends over 15 amino acids. Trimming shortened V by 2 bases and J by 1 base, and 11 bases separated the two germline ends. Germline-derived CDR1 and CDR2 are MNHNY and SVGAGI (reference sequence). A word on this clone: Its antigen remains unidentified.

The method was immunoSEQ multiplex PCR; TCRdb's version includes in-frame clones alone and lacks a portion of them. The data show just over 2,000,000 clones, about 95% seen once. Sequenced: naive CD4+ T cells sorted from blood. Subset reported: CD45RA+ positively selected. This TCR was recovered from a man between 18 and 35 years old in good health. The V call is TRBV6-6, the J call TRBJ1-1; D gene ambiguous. In nucleotides, the CDR3 is TGTGCCAGCAGTTACATGAGGGCTGAGAACACTGAAGCTTTCTTT. Its translation: CASSYMRAENTEAFF.